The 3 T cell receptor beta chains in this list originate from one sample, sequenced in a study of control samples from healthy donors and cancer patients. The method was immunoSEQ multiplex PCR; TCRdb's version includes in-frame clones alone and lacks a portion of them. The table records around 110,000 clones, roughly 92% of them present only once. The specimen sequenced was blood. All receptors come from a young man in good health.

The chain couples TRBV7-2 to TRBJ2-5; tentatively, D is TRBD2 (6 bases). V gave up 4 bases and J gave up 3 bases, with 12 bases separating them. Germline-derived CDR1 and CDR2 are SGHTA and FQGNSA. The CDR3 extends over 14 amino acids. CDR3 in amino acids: CASSYWGLEETQYF. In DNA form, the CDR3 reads TGTGCCAGCAGCTACTGGGGACTTGAAGAGACCCAGTACTTC.

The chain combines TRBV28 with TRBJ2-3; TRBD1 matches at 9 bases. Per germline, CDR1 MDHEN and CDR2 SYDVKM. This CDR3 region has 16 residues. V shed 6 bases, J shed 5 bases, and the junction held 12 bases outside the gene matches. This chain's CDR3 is CASSRNRGPAIDTQYF. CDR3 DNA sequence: TGTGCCAGCAGCCGGAACAGGGGGCCGGCTATAGATACGCAGTATTTT.

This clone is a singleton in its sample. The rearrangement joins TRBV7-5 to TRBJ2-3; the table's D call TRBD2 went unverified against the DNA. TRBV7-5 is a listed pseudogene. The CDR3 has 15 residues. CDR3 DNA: TGTGCCAGAAGCTTTAGCGGAGCCGTCACAGATACGCAGTATTTT. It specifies CARSFSGAVTDTQYF.